Listed below are T cell receptor beta chains from one sample, sequenced in a study of blood T cell repertoires in COVID-19. Clones were read by immunoSEQ multiplex PCR, and TCRdb kept only the in-frame ones, dropping some. In the table there are over 150,000 clones, around nine tenths of which are singletons. Material for sequencing was peripheral blood. All receptors derive from a woman in her seventies with COVID-19, enrolled during active disease. Each CDR3 is given with its conserved first and last residue. The order of the fields is J gene, V gene, D gene, clone size, CDR3 protein, CDR3 DNA. The D gene is left open where the match is weak. Clone size, where shown, is once, few, many, or a class for clones that have expanded.

>TRBJ1-6|TRBV6-5|TRBD1|.
CASSYRDRYSPLHF
TGTGCCAGCAGTTACCGGGACAGGTATTCACCCCTCCACTTT
>TRBJ1-1|TRBV7-9|TRBD1|.
CASSTQGDAEAFF
TGTGCCAGCAGCACACAGGGGGACGCTGAAGCTTTCTTT
>TRBJ2-3|TRBV10-3|TRBD1|.
CAISVIDRGQYF
TGTGCCATCAGTGTCATAGACAGGGGGCAGTATTTT
>TRBJ2-1|TRBV7-3|.|.
CASSMLEVNEQFF
TGTGCCAGCAGCATGCTAGAGGTAAATGAGCAGTTCTTC
>TRBJ2-1|TRBV5-4|.|.
CASRGLGGPYNEQFF
TGTGCCAGCAGAGGCCTAGGTGGCCCCTACAATGAGCAGTTCTTC
>TRBJ1-2|TRBV5-5|.|many
CASSPKGPLYGYTF
TGTGCCAGCAGCCCGAAGGGGCCTCTATATGGCTACACCTTC
>TRBJ1-2|TRBV30|.|.
CAWRASVRDYYGYTF
TGTGCCTGGAGGGCAAGCGTAAGGGACTACTATGGCTACACCTTC
>TRBJ2-7|TRBV29-1|.|.
CSVVGGLYEQYF
TGCAGCGTTGTTGGGGGACTCTACGAGCAGTACTTC
>TRBJ2-1|TRBV18|.|once
CASSLTAEIYNEQFF
TGTGCCAGCTCACTTACGGCGGAAATCTACAATGAGCAGTTCTTC
>TRBJ1-4|TRBV30|.|.
CAWNGGGDEKLFF
TGTGCCTGGAATGGGGGGGGAGATGAAAAACTGTTTTTT